The 8 T cell receptor beta chains below all came from one sample that was sequenced in a study of prognosis after radiotherapy for stage I lung cancer. Multiplex PCR, run in two rounds, amplified TCR beta CDR3 from genomic DNA. TRBV and TRBJ genes each had their own specific primers in first-round PCR. TCRdb recomputed calls from the multiplex PCR reads with MiXCR, one row per CDR3 protein. The profile covers around 19,000 distinct CDR3 sequences, with roughly 45% appearing a single time and approximately 40% taken by the ten largest. The specimen was PBMCs, collected before or after stereotactic body radiation therapy (not recorded which). Receptors were obtained from a donor aged 50 or older with non-small cell lung cancer.

Regarding this clonotype: A read error is likely here: a far larger clone is one base away. The CDR3 nucleotides read TGTGCCAGCAGTTACCGCAGGTTGGCCGGGGAGCTGTTTTTT. The encoded protein is CASSYRRLAGELFF. The chain carries TRBV6-8 and TRBJ2-2; no firm D call. The germline V gene encodes CDR1 MNHGY and CDR2 SAAAGT. Trimming pared 2 bases from V and 6 bases from J, leaving 10 bases between. The CDR3 runs to 14 residues.

This clonotype came up a few times. The chain joins TRBV11-2 to TRBJ2-2; possibly TRBD2 for D (5 bases). This CDR3 has 16 residues. Germline lookup yields CDR1 SGHAT and CDR2 FQNNGV. V gave up 3 bases and J gave up 5 bases, with 16 bases separating them. The CDR3 nucleotides are TGTGCCAGCAGCTTGAGCGGTGGGTCCGGAACCGGGGAGCTGTTTTTT. Translating gives CASSLSGGSGTGELFF.

The chain couples TRBV11-1 to TRBJ2-2; 8 bases map to TRBD2. Germline V lookup: CDR1 SGHAT, CDR2 FQDESV (reference sequence). The CDR3 totals 17 residues. V lost 6 bases and J lost 0; bases outside the gene matches: 9. The CDR3 nucleotides read TGTGCCAGCAGGGGGCCAGGAGCGGGGGCGAACACCGGGGAGCTGTTTTTT. This sequence encodes CASRGPGAGANTGELFF.

In its sample, this clonotype was seen many times. The gene calls are TRBV12-3 or TRBV12-4 and TRBJ2-3; TRBD2 matches 9 bases. CDR3 length equals 15 residues. Losses at the gene ends were 4 bases for V and 1 base for J; bases not matched to a gene: 3. CDR3 residues: CASSSVAGGTDTQYF. In nucleotides, the CDR3 is TGTGCCAGCAGTTCGGTAGCGGGGGGCACAGATACGCAGTATTTT.

The chain combines TRBV7-9 with TRBJ2-5; D may be TRBD1 or TRBD2 (5 bases each). Trimming removed 2 bases from V and 9 bases from J, with 10 bases in between. Germline assignment: CDR1 SEHNR and CDR2 FQNEAQ (reference sequence). The CDR3 consists of 12 residues. CDR3 residues: CASSLSRGAQYF. In DNA form, the CDR3 reads TGTGCCAGCAGCTTATCTAGAGGGGCCCAGTACTTC.

The rearrangement links TRBV12-5 to TRBJ2-3; 8 positions match TRBD2. Germline CDR1 reads LGHNT; CDR2 reads FRNRAP. With V trimmed by 5 bases and J by 4 bases, 17 bases remained unmatched. CDR3 size: 18 residues. CDR3 in amino acids: CASGPHPRGGPDSDTQYF. CDR3 DNA: TGTGCTAGTGGTCCACACCCCCGGGGGGGCCCAGATTCAGATACGCAGTATTTT.

This clonotype was counted a single time. CDR3 sequence (DNA): TGTGCCAGCAGTCCGGCGGGAAACTATGGCTACACCTTC. Translating it yields CASSPAGNYGYTF. The rearrangement joins TRBV12-3 or TRBV12-4 to TRBJ1-2; D gene unclear. Trimming stripped 5 bases from V and 2 bases from J, with 9 bases between. This CDR3 has 13 amino acids.

A remark on this clonotype: This likely traces to a read error, being one base from a far larger clone. The chain links TRBV6-8 to TRBJ2-7; 7 nucleotides align to TRBD1. Germline V gene data show CDR1 as MNHGY and CDR2 as SAAAGT. This CDR3 is built from 18 residues. Trimming took 6 bases from V and 2 from J; bases not matched to a gene: 19. Here the CDR3 reads CASSEIEGSGTVPYEQYF. As DNA, the CDR3 is TGTGCCAGCAGCGAAATTGAGGGATCCGGGACAGTCCCCTACGAGCAGTACTTC.